This T cell receptor (beta chain) appears in the sequencing data of a study of T-cell memory formation after mild COVID-19. CDR3 length: 14 amino acids. With V trimmed by 4 bases and J by 5 bases, 6 bases remained unmatched. Germline V gene data show CDR1 as SGHTA and CDR2 as FQGTGA. The 5'RACE method, run with constant-segment primers, produced TCR alpha and TCR beta cDNA libraries (carrying sample barcodes and UMIs). TCRdb ran MiXCR on the 5' RACE reads and lists one entry per CDR3 protein. Counted here are roughly 250,000 distinct CDR3 sequences, over 15% occurring once; the ten biggest clones make up 3.5%. Overall study results and limits: A second wave of clones peaked on day 37, and their SARS-CoV-2 specificity went unconfirmed. Pre-infection memory harbored some responding clones, suggesting cross-reactive memory joined. The study found balanced CD4/CD8 in clones contracting day 15 to 85 and a CD4+ lean in later expanders.

As for this clonotype: Its antigen is as yet unknown.

The sample consisted of PBMCs or a T cell subset sorted from them (not recorded which). This chain links TRBV7-3 with TRBJ2-3; 7 bases match TRBD2. This TCR derives from a man between 18 and 29 years old who had mild COVID-19 (a few samples of this study predate the infection). Cell type and time point are not known. Here the CDR3 reads CASSSRGEGDTQYF. The DNA for the CDR3 is TGTGCCAGCAGCTCCCGGGGGGAAGGAGATACGCAGTATTTT.